The 25 T cell receptor beta chains presented below share a single source sample, sequenced in a study of OX40 agonist ivuxolimab in advanced cancers. Method: immunoSEQ multiplex PCR; TCRdb's copy keeps in-frame clones and lacks some. Among 45,000 or so clones listed, approximately 88% were seen once. The starting material was CD4+ or CD8+ T cells sorted from blood, obtained in a trial of the OX40 agonist ivuxolimab. These receptors came from an adult with an advanced solid tumor such as melanoma, head and neck, liver or kidney cancer.

The rearrangement links TRBV27 to TRBJ2-5, with D perhaps matching TRBD2 (6 bases). V lost 1 base and J 2 bases, leaving 8 bases between the germline ends. The CDR3 contains 14 residues. Germline CDR1 MNHEY, CDR2 SMNVEV (reference sequence). The CDR3 DNA reads as TGTGCCAGCAGTTTATTCGGGGGTCAAGAGACCCAGTACTTC. Residues: CASSLFGGQETQYF.

The DNA for the CDR3 is TGTGCCAGCTCATCCGAGCCCCGACTAGCGGGAGGGCCTGGTGAGCAGTTCTTC. Translated: CASSSEPRLAGGPGEQFF. This chain links TRBV18 with TRBJ2-1; 14 nucleotides agree with TRBD2. This CDR3 spans 18 amino acids. Germline CDR1 reads KGHSH; CDR2 reads LQKENI. Germline trimming cut 5 bases from V and 9 bases from J; bases unmatched to any gene: 15.

J is TRBJ2-5 and V is TRBV5-1; D gene uncertain. The CDR3 has 15 amino acids. With 1 base removed from V and 2 bases from J, the gap between germline ends came to 12 bases. CDR1 is SGHRS and CDR2 is YFSETQ in the germline V gene. The CDR3 region has the DNA TGCGCCAGCAGCTTGCTGGGCCCTCTACAAGAGACCCAGTACTTC. This translates into CASSLLGPLQETQYF.

The rearrangement links TRBV19 to TRBJ2-1, with TRBD2 matching 8 bases. The CDR3 is 14 amino acids. Unmatched junction bases numbered 4, after V lost 2 bases and J lost 7 bases. Germline lookup yields CDR1 LNHDA and CDR2 SQIVND (reference sequence). The DNA of the CDR3 is TGTGCCAGTAGTATAACGCGGGGGGCAAATGAGCAGTTCTTC. It codes for CASSITRGANEQFF.

This rearrangement joins TRBV7-9 to TRBJ2-7, with D perhaps assigned TRBD1 or TRBD2 (5 bases each). Germline CDR1 is SEHNR and CDR2 is FQNEAQ (reference sequence). This CDR3 is 12 amino acids long. The V gene lost 6 bases and the J gene lost 6 bases, with 12 bases spanning the gap. In DNA, the CDR3 is TGTGCCAGCAGTCTAGAGGGACCCGAGCAGTACTTC. Translating it yields CASSLEGPEQYF.

The chain joins TRBV7-9 to TRBJ2-5; the match to TRBD2 covers 8 bases. V trimming: 2 bases; J trimming: 2 bases; junction bases outside the gene matches: 4. This CDR3 spans 15 amino acids. Germline V gene data show CDR1 as SEHNR and CDR2 as FQNEAQ (reference sequence). The CDR3 loop is CASSLLREEQETQYF. As DNA, the CDR3 is TGTGCCAGCAGCTTATTGCGGGAGGAACAAGAGACCCAGTACTTC.

V gene TRBV7-9 combines with J gene TRBJ2-2; 8 nucleotides align to TRBD2. The trim removed 5 bases at V and 0 bases at J, leaving 2 bases unmatched. The CDR3 is made up of 15 amino acids. Germline V gene sequence: CDR1 SEHNR, CDR2 FQNEAQ (reference sequence). CDR3 sequence reads: CASSGAGANTGELFF. The CDR3 DNA reads TGTGCCAGCAGCGGAGCGGGAGCGAACACCGGGGAGCTGTTTTTT.

The chain has TRBV30 and TRBJ1-2; a weak D match, TRBD1 (5 bases). Germline-derived CDR1 and CDR2 are GTSNPN and SVGIG (reference sequence). The germline V and J ends were trimmed by 5 bases and 11 bases, with 18 bases remaining between them. The CDR3 length is 12 residues. The CDR3 region has the DNA TGTGCCTGGCTTGCGGCAGGGCGAATATACACCTTC. This translates into CAWLAAGRIYTF.

The CDR3 sequence is CAWSVRSFEQYF. CDR3 sequence (DNA): TGTGCCTGGAGTGTGCGATCGTTCGAGCAGTACTTC. This chain links TRBV30 with TRBJ2-7, with no clear D. This CDR3 region has 12 residues. V lost 0 bases and J 6 bases, leaving 9 bases between the germline ends. CDR1 and CDR2 from the germline V gene are GTSNPN and SVGIG (reference sequence).

CDR3 bases: TGCGCCAGCAGCCCCGGTCAGGGGTTGGAGACCCAGTACTTC. It specifies CASSPGQGLETQYF. The chain links TRBV5-1 to TRBJ2-5; D possibly corresponds to TRBD1 (6 bases). The CDR3 has 14 residues. Per germline, CDR1 SGHRS and CDR2 YFSETQ. The V end lost 4 bases, the J end lost 5 bases, and 15 bases lay between the germline ends.

For the CDR3, the DNA is TGTGCCAGCAGCCAACACAGGGGGCTCGTCACTGAAGCTTTCTTT. Its translation: CASSQHRGLVTEAFF. V is TRBV14 and J is TRBJ1-1; 9 nucleotides align to TRBD1. The CDR3 is made up of 15 amino acids. With 2 bases clipped from V and 4 bases from J, the junction kept 5 bases outside the gene matches. Germline V CDR1 and CDR2: SGHDN, FVKESK. Drawing the rest from reference TRBV14 and TRBJ1-1, the complete variable domain is EAGVTQFPSHSVIEKGQTVTLRCDPISGHDNLYWYRRVMGKEIKFLLHFVKESKQDESGMPNNRFLAERTGGTYSTLKVQPAELEDSGVYFCASSQHRGLVTEAFFGQGTRLTVV.

This rearrangement joins TRBV6-5 to TRBJ2-5; 12 nucleotides match TRBD2. The CDR3 extends over 15 amino acids. The germline CDR1 and CDR2 sequences are MNHEY and SVGAGI. The V gene end was trimmed by 7 bases and the J gene end by 5 bases; junction bases not matched to a gene: 8. CDR3 sequence (DNA): TGTGCCAGCACCCTAGCGGGAGGGCCAGGGGAGACCCAGTACTTC. Translated, it gives CASTLAGGPGETQYF.

This rearrangement joins TRBV9 to TRBJ2-7; 7 bases align to TRBD1. Germline V CDR1 and CDR2: SGDLS, YYNGEE. CDR3 size: 16 residues. J was trimmed by 3 bases and V by 4 bases; bases with no gene match: 13. The DNA for the CDR3 is TGTGCCAGCAGCCCACTGGGTCAGGGGGTACACTACGAGCAGTACTTC. It specifies CASSPLGQGVHYEQYF.

This clone was observed a few times. The rearrangement joins TRBV19 to TRBJ1-6; 8 nucleotides align to TRBD1. CDR3 size: 15 residues. The trim removed 7 bases at V and 7 bases at J, leaving 9 bases unmatched. Germline CDR1 is LNHDA and CDR2 is SQIVND (reference sequence). CDR3 nucleotides: TGTGCCAGTACCCTCAGGACAGGGCTCAATTCACCCCTCCACTTT. This codes for CASTLRTGLNSPLHF.

This clone was observed a single time. The chain combines TRBV7-3 with TRBJ2-3; 9 bases map to TRBD2. CDR1 is SGHTA, CDR2 FQGTGA, per germline. The length of the CDR3 is 15 residues. With 1 base clipped from V and 3 bases from J, the junction kept 2 bases outside the gene matches. The CDR3 region has the DNA TGTGCCAGCAGCTTAAGTAGCGGGGGAACAGATACGCAGTATTTT. It specifies CASSLSSGGTDTQYF.

V gene TRBV27 combines with J gene TRBJ2-3, with D maybe TRBD2 (6 bases). Looked up from germline, CDR1 is MNHEY and CDR2 is SMNVEV (reference sequence). This CDR3 has 13 amino acids. Trimming pared 10 bases from V and 6 bases from J, leaving 17 bases between. This CDR3 is CAISRRGKDTQYF. DNA of the CDR3: TGTGCCATAAGCAGGAGGGGCAAGGATACGCAGTATTTT.

The chain recombines TRBV9 with TRBJ2-7; D unresolved. The germline V and J ends were trimmed by 0 bases and 2 bases, with 9 bases remaining between them. This CDR3 contains 14 residues. The germline CDR1 and CDR2 sequences are SGDLS and YYNGEE. CDR3: CASSVDGSPYEQYF. CDR3 bases: TGTGCCAGCAGCGTAGACGGGTCGCCCTACGAGCAGTACTTC.

The V and J genes are TRBV4-2 and TRBJ2-3; TRBD1 aligns across 10 bases. The CDR3 runs to 16 residues. The V and J ends lost 4 bases and 2 bases, in that order; junction bases with no gene match: 6. CDR1 is LGHNA and CDR2 is YNFKEQ in the germline V gene. CDR3 amino acids: CASSPRDRGHTDTQYF. CDR3 sequence (DNA): TGTGCCAGCAGCCCTAGAGACAGGGGGCACACAGATACGCAGTATTTT.

The genes are TRBV6-4 and TRBJ2-4; D is unclear. V shed 10 bases and J shed 2 bases, with 18 bases lying between them. The CDR3 spans 15 residues. Germline CDR1 and CDR2: MRHNA and SNTAGT. CDR3 coding DNA: TGTGCCAAGATGGACGTCGACGTATCCAAAAACATTCAGTACTTC. Its translation is CAKMDVDVSKNIQYF.

This chain uses TRBV13 with TRBJ2-1, with 10 bases identical to TRBD2. Trimming took 5 bases from V and 4 from J; bases not matched to a gene: 8. The CDR3 runs to 16 residues. The germline V gene encodes CDR1 PRHDT and CDR2 FYEKMQ (reference sequence). CDR3 sequence (DNA): TGTGCCAGCAGCGCCACACTAGCGGGACTATACAATGAGCAGTTCTTC. It specifies CASSATLAGLYNEQFF.

This chain joins TRBV6-1 and TRBJ2-7, with D possibly being TRBD2 (7 bases). The germline gives CDR1 MNHNS, CDR2 SASEGT. Trimming stripped 8 bases from V and 4 bases from J, with 21 bases between. The CDR3 is 15 residues long. DNA of the CDR3: TGTGCCAGCGAGAGGGGGAGGGAGAGGAGGTACGAGCAGTACTTC. Translating gives CASERGRERRYEQYF.

The genes are TRBV27 and TRBJ2-1, with D uncertain. The CDR3 loop spans 17 amino acids. The V end was cut by 4 bases, the J end by 0 bases, with 16 bases between. CDR1 MNHEY and CDR2 SMNVEV come from the germline V gene (reference sequence). The CDR3 reads CASSSTDLLISYNEQFF. The CDR3, as DNA: TGTGCCAGCAGTTCCACAGACCTTTTAATCTCCTACAATGAGCAGTTCTTC.

This chain links TRBV27 with TRBJ1-1; a possible D gene is TRBD1 (5 bases). Trimming shortened V by 3 bases and J by 5 bases, and 10 bases separated the two germline ends. CDR3 length: 13 residues. Germline values: CDR1 MNHEY, CDR2 SMNVEV (reference sequence). The CDR3 sequence: CASSFGGWTEAFF. For the CDR3, the DNA is TGTGCCAGCAGTTTCGGGGGATGGACTGAAGCTTTCTTT.

This clone was recorded only once. J is TRBJ1-1 and V is TRBV7-8; D is possibly TRBD1 (5 bases). This CDR3 contains 13 residues. The V gene's germline CDR1 is SGHVS and CDR2 FQNEAQ. CDR3 in amino acids: CATTVYMNTEAFF. CDR3 coding DNA: TGTGCTACGACAGTCTACATGAACACTGAAGCTTTCTTT. The complete variable domain, with remaining parts taken from reference TRBV7-8 and TRBJ1-1, reads GAGVSQSPRYKVAKRGQDVALRCDPISGHVSLFWYQQALGQGPEFLTYFQNEAQLDKSGLPSDRFFAERPEGSVSTLKIQRTQQEDSAVYLCATTVYMNTEAFFGQGTRLTVV.

The chain is built from TRBV5-4 and TRBJ2-5; D remains ambiguous. Trimming stripped 2 bases from V and 9 bases from J, with 14 bases between. The CDR3 runs to 13 residues. Germline values: CDR1 SGHNT, CDR2 YYREEE (reference sequence). The CDR3 is CASSFRTAVPQYF. For the CDR3, the DNA is TGTGCCAGCAGCTTCAGGACGGCCGTCCCCCAGTACTTC.